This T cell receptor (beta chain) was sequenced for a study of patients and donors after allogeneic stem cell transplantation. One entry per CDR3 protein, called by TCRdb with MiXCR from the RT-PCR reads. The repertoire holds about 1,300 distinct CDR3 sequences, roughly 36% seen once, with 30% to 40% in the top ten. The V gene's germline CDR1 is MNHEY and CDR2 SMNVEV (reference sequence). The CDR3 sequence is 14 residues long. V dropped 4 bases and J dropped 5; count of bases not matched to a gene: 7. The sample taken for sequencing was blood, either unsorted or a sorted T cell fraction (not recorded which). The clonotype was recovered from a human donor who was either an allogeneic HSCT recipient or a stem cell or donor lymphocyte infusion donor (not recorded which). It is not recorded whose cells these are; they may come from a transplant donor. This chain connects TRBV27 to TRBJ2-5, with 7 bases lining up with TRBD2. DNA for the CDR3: TGTGCCAGCAGTTCGGGACTACCAGGGGAGACCCAGTACTTC. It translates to CASSSGLPGETQYF.